The TCR beta chain described here comes from a study of blood T cells in healthy people across ages. Study results and limitations: It was not possible, with unsorted PBMCs, to conclusively compare naive and antigen-experienced cells. TCR beta diversity, measured per million T cells, fell in a roughly linear way with age.

V dropped 1 base and J dropped 4; count of bases not matched to a gene: 14. CDR3 size: 18 residues. Germline V gene sequence: CDR1 MGHDK, CDR2 SYGVNS. This clonotype was detected a few times. Its specificity is unknown. PCR was performed a second time for about 7 to 12 cycles using a sample-barcoded 5' primer and a J-beta primer mix. TCRdb re-derived calls from the 5' RACE reads in MiXCR, one entry per CDR3 protein. Of around 700,000 distinct CDR3 sequences listed, 20% to 25% were seen once; the top ten hold 9.4%. The same data also contributed to another study, on T cells of mothers and their children.

The rearrangement uses TRBV25-1 and TRBJ2-5; 8 bases line up with TRBD2. The specimen was blood. The sequence was collected from a boy aged 5-17 years in good health. The CDR3: CASSELRGSGTVPETQYF. CDR3 nucleotides: TGTGCCAGCAGTGAATTGAGGGGTAGCGGGACCGTCCCAGAGACCCAGTACTTC.